This TCR beta chain was retrieved from a study of T cells in Graves' hyperthyroidism and ophthalmopathy. Regarding the study as a whole: A model using 13 V-J features told ophthalmopathy apart from stable hyperthyroidism.

Amplification targeted TCR beta CDR3 regions from RNA transcripts. The TCR CDR3 first-round RT-PCR relied on the HTBI primer set. TCRdb called the multiplex PCR reads again in MiXCR, with one record for every CDR3 protein. The data contain 650,000 to 750,000 distinct CDR3 sequences, approximately 15% of them singletons. Many counts were recorded for this clonotype. Its antigen is unknown. J lost 3 bases, V lost 8 bases, and 6 bases had no gene match. This CDR3 is 14 amino acids long. The germline CDR1 and CDR2 sequences are SGHAT and FQNNGV. Sequencing input: blood. This TCR was recovered from a woman aged 18-30 years with Graves' hyperthyroidism. The V and J genes are TRBV11-2 and TRBJ2-1; 8 bases align to TRBD2. CDR3 bases: TGTGCCAGCGGTCCTAGCGGGTTCTACAATGAGCAGTTCTTC. This sequence encodes CASGPSGFYNEQFF.